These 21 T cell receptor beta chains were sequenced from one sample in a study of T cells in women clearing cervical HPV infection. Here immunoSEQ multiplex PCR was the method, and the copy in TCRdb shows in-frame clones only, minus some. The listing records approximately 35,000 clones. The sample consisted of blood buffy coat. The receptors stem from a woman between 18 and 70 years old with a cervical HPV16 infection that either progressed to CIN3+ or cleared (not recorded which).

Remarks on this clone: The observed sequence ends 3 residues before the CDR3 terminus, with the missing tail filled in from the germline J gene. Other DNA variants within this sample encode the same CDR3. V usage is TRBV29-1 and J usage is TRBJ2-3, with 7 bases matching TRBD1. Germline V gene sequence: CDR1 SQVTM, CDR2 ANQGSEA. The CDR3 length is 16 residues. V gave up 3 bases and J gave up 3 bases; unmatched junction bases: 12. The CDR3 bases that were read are TGCAGCGTTGAGTTGGGAAGGGGGCTAGGAACAGATACG. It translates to CSVELGRGLGTDT. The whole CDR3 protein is CSVELGRGLGTDTQYF.

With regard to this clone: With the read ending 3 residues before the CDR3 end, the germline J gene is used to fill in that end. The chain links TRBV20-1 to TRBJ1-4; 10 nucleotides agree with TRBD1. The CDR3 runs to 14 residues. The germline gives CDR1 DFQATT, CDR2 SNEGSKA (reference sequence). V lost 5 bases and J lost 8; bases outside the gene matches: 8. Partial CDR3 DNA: TGCAGTGCTTCCCCGGGACAGGGGATCGAAAAA. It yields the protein CSASPGQGIEK. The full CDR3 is CSASPGQGIEKLFF.

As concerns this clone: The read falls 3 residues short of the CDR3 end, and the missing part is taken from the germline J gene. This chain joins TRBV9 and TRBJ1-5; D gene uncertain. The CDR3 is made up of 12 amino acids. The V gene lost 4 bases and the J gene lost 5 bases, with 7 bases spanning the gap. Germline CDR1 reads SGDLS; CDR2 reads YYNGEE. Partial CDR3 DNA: TGTGCCAGCAGCCCCTACCATCAGCCC. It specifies CASSPYHQP. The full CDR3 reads CASSPYHQPQHF.

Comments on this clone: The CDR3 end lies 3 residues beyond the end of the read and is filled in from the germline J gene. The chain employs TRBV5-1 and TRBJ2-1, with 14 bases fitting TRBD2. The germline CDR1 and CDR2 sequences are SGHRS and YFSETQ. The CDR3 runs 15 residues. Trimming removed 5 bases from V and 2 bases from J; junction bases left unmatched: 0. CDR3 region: CASRTSGGAYNEQFF. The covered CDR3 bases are TGCGCCAGCAGGACTAGCGGGGGGGCCTACAATGAG.

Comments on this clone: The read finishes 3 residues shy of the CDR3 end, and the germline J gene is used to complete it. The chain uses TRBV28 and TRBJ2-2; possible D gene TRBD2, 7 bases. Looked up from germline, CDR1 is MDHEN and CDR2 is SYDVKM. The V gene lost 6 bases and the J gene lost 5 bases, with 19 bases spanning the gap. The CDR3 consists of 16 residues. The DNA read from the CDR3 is TGTGCCAGCAGACACATGGCGGGGGCCGGGACCGGGGAG. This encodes CASRHMAGAGTGE. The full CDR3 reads CASRHMAGAGTGELFF.

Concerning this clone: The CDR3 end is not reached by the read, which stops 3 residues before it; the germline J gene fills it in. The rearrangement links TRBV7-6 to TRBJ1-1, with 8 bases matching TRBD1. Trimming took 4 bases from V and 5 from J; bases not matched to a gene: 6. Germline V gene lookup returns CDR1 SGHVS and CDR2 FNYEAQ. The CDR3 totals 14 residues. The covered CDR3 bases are TGTGCCAGCAGCTCCGGGACAGGACGAACTGAA. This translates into CASSSGTGRTE. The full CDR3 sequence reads CASSSGTGRTEAFF.

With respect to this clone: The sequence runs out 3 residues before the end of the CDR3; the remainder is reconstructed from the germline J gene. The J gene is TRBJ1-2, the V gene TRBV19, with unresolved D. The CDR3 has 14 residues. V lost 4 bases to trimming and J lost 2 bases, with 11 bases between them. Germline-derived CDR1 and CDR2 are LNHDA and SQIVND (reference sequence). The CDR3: CASSTRRGNYGYTF. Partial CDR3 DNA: TGTGCCAGTAGTACTCGGCGGGGAAACTATGGC.

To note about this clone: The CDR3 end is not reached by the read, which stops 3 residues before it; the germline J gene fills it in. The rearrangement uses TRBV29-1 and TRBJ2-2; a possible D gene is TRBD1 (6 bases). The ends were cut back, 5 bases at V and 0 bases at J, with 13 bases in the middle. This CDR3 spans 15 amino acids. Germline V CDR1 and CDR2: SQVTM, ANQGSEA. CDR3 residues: CSVRRQATNTGELFF. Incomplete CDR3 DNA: TGCAGCGTTCGCAGACAGGCTACGAACACCGGGGAG.

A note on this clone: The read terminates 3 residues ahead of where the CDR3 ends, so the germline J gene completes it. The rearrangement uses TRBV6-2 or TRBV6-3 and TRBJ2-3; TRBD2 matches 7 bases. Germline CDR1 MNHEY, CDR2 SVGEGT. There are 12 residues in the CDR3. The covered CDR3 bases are TGTGCCAGCAGTTTTGCGGGGGAGACG. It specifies CASSFAGET. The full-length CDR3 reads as CASSFAGETQYF.

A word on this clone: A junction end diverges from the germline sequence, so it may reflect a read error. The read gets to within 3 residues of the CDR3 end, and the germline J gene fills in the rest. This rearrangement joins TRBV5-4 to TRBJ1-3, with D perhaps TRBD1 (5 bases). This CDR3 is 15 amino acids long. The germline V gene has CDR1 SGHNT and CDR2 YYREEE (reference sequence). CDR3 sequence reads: CASSLDSYSGNTIYF. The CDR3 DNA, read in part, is TGTGCCAGCAGCCTAGACAGTTACTCTGGAAACACA. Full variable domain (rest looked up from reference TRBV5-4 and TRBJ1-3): ETGVTQSPTHLIKTRGQQVTLRCSSQSGHNTVSWYQQALGQGPQFIFQYYREEENGRGNFPPRFSGLQFPNYSSELNVNALELDDSALYLCASSLDSYSGNTIYFGEGSWLTVV.

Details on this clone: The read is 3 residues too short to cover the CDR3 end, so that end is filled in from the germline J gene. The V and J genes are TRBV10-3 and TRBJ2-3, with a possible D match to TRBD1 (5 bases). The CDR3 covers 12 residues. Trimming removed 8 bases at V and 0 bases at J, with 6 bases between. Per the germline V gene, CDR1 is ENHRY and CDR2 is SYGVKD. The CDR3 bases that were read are TGTGCCATCGGGGCTAGCACAGATACG. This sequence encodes CAIGASTDT. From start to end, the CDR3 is CAIGASTDTQYF.

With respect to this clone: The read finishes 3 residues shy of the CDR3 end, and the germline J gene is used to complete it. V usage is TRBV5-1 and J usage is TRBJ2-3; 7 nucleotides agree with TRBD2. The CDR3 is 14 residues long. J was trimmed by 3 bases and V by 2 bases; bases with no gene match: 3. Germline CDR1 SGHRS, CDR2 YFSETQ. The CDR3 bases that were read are TGCGCCAGCAGCTTTGGACTAGAGACAGATACG. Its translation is CASSFGLETDT. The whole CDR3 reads CASSFGLETDTQYF. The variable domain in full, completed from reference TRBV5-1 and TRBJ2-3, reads KAGVTQTPRYLIKTRGQQVTLSCSPISGHRSVSWYQQTPGQGLQFLFEYFSETQRNKGNFPGRFSGRQFSNSRSEMNVSTLELGDSALYLCASSFGLETDTQYFGPGTRLTVL.

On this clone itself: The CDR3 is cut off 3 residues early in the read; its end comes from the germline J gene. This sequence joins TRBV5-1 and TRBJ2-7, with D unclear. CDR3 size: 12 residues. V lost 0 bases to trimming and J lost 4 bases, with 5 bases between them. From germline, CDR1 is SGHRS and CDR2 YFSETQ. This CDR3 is CASSLVAYEQYF. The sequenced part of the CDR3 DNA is TGCGCCAGCAGCTTGGTGGCATACGAG.

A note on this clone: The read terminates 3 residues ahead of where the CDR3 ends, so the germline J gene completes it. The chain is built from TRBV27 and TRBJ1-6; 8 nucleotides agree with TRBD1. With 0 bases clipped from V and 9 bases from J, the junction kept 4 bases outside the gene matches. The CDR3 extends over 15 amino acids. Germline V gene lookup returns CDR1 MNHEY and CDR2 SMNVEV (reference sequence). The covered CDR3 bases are TGTGCCAGCAGTTTATCGGGACAGGTGGGTTCACCC. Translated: CASSLSGQVGSP. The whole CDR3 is CASSLSGQVGSPLHF.

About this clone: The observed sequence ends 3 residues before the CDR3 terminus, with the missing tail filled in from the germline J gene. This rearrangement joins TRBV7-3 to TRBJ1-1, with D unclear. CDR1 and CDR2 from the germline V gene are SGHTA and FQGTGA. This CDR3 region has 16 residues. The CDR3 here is CASSLNGGSFYNEAFF. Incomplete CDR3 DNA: TGTGCCAGCAGCTTAAACGGCGGGTCCTTCTACAATGAG.

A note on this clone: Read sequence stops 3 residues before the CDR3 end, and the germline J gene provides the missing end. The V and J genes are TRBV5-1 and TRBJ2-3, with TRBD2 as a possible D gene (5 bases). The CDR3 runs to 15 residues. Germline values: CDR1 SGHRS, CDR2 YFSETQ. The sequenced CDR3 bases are TGCGCCAGCAGCTTGGTCCCGGACTCCTCGGAGACG. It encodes CASSLVPDSSET. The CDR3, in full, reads CASSLVPDSSETQYF.

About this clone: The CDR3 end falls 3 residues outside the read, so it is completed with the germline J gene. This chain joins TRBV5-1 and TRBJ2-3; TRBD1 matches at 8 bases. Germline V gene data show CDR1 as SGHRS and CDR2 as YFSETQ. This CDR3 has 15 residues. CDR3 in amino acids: CASSFGQGIRETQYF. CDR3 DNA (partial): TGCGCCAGCAGCTTCGGACAGGGAATACGGGAGACG.

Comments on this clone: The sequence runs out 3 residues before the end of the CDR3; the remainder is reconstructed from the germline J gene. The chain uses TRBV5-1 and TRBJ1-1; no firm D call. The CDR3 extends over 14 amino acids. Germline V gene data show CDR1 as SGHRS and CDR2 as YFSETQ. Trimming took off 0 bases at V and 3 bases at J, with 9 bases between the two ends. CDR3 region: CASSLDGGDTEAFF. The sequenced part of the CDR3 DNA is TGCGCCAGCAGCTTGGACGGCGGAGACACTGAA.

The CDR3 DNA, read in part, is TGTGCCAGCAGCCTGCGGGGTAGCGGGGGGGAGGCG. Amino acid sequence: CASSLRGSGGEA. The full CDR3 protein is CASSLRGSGGEAQYF. The V gene is TRBV7-2, the J gene TRBJ2-3; 11 bases map to TRBD2. The read falls 3 residues short of the CDR3 end, and the missing part is taken from the germline J gene. From germline, CDR1 is SGHTA and CDR2 FQGNSA. This CDR3 contains 15 residues.

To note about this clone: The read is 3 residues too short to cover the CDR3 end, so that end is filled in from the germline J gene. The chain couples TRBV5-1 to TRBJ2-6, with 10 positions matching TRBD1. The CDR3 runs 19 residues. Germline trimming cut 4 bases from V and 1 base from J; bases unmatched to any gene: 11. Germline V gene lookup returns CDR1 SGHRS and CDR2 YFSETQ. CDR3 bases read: TGCGCCAGCAGCCGCCGGGACAGGGGATTCGGGTCTGGGGCCAACGTC. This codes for CASSRRDRGFGSGANV. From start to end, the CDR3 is CASSRRDRGFGSGANVLTF. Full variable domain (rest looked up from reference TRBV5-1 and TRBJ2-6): KAGVTQTPRYLIKTRGQQVTLSCSPISGHRSVSWYQQTPGQGLQFLFEYFSETQRNKGNFPGRFSGRQFSNSRSEMNVSTLELGDSALYLCASSRRDRGFGSGANVLTFGAGSRLTVL.

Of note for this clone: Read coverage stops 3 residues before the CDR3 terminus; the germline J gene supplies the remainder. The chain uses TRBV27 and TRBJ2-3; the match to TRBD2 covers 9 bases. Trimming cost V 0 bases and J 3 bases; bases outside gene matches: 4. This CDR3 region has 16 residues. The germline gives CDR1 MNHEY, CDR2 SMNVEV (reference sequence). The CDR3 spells CASSLSHSGSTDTQYF. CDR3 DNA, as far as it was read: TGTGCCAGCAGTTTATCCCATAGCGGGAGTACAGATACG.